Reported below is one T cell receptor beta chain. The CDR3 is 17 residues long. CDR1 SGDLS and CDR2 YYNGEE come from the germline V gene. The ends were cut back, 3 bases at V and 7 bases at J, with 23 bases in the middle. It was with a sample-barcoded 5' primer and a J-beta primer mix that a second PCR of about 7 to 12 cycles was run. TCRdb reanalysed the 5' RACE reads using MiXCR and keeps one entry per CDR3 protein. Of 1.5 million to 2 million distinct CDR3 sequences listed, around half are singletons. This specimen comes from a study of blood T cells in healthy people across ages. This TCR was sampled from a woman aged 40-49 years in good health. The chain combines TRBV9 with TRBJ2-1; D is possibly TRBD2 (5 bases). The sequencing sample was made of blood. The CDR3 sequence: CASSGAVDSLGENEQFF. DNA of the CDR3: TGTGCCAGCAGCGGGGCGGTGGACTCCCTGGGAGAGAATGAGCAGTTCTTC.